This TCR beta chain stems from a study of vaccination and CD4 T cells after COVID-19. The overall study: Vaccination of participants consisted of two doses of either BNT162b2 or mRNA-1273 vaccine. Post-vaccine sampling followed dose two by a median about 72 days (range 14 to 241).

Worth noting for this clonotype: Its antigen is undetermined.

An Oncomine TCR Beta short-read assay was used to sequence the DNA from cultured CD4+ T cells. TCRdb ran MiXCR on the PCR reads and lists one entry per CDR3 protein. The table has under 4,500 distinct CDR3 sequences, around 23% seen once. Per the germline V gene, CDR1 is LNHDA and CDR2 is SQIVND (reference sequence). V lost 5 bases, J lost 4 bases, and 11 bases lay in between. The length of the CDR3 is 13 residues. Documented treatment: approximately nine-day PBMC culture with coronavirus spike peptide pools or control peptides (ViraFEST assay). This clonotype originated in a human donor who had recovered from COVID-19. The sequences come from CD4+ T cells from blood, cultured in vitro, collected after SARS-CoV-2 vaccination. This sequence joins TRBV19 and TRBJ1-2; the D is unclear. CDR3 in amino acids: CASSPTELYGYTF. The CDR3 DNA is TGTGCCAGTAGTCCGACCGAACTCTATGGCTACACCTTC.